This TCR beta chain was documented in a study of T-cell memory formation after mild COVID-19. V gave up 0 bases and J gave up 3 bases, with 12 bases separating them. The CDR3 is 15 amino acids. CDR1 is MGHRA, CDR2 YSYEKL, per germline. MiXCR, applied by TCRdb to the 5' RACE reads, yields one record per CDR3 protein. In the table there are around 390,000 distinct CDR3 sequences, 15% to 20% of which are singletons. About this clonotype itself: Its antigen is undetermined.

General observations from the study: The authors did not confirm SARS-CoV-2 specificity of second-wave clones peaking day 37.

The chain is built from TRBV4-1 and TRBJ2-7; maybe TRBD1 (5 bases). The clonotype originates from a man between 18 and 29 years old who had mild COVID-19 (a few samples of this study predate the infection). Cell type and time point are not known. Source material: PBMCs or a T cell subset sorted from them (not recorded which). CDR3 nucleotides: TGCGCCAGCAGCCAAGAAAGGGGCGATATCTACGAGCAGTACTTC. Translation gives CASSQERGDIYEQYF.